This T cell receptor (beta chain) stems from a study of blood T cell repertoires in COVID-19. V dropped 1 base and J dropped 2; count of bases not matched to a gene: 4. This CDR3 is built from 15 residues. CDR1 is LGHNA and CDR2 is YSLEER in the germline V gene. The table came from immunoSEQ multiplex PCR; TCRdb's copy has only in-frame clones and leaves some out. The sample lists 140,000 to 150,000 clones, roughly 86% seen once, with approximately 3% in the top ten. This clonotype originated in a woman in her forties or fifties with acute COVID-19. The sequenced material came from PBMCs or T cells enriched from blood (not recorded which). The rearrangement joins TRBV4-3 to TRBJ2-7; 8 bases line up with TRBD1. This CDR3 is CASSQGPGQAYEQYF. The CDR3 DNA follows: TGCGCCAGCAGCCAAGGGCCGGGACAGGCCTACGAGCAGTACTTC.